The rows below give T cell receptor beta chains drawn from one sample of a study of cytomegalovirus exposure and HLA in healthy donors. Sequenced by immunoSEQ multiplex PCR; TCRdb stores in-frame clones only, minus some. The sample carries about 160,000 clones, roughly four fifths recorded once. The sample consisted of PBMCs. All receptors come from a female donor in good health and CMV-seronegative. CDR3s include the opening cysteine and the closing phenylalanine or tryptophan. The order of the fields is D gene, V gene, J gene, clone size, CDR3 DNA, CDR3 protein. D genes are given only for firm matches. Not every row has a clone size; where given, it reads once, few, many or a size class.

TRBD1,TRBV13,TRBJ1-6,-,TGTGCCAGCAGCTTACGAGGGGGCAATTCACCCCTCCACTTT,CASSLRGGNSPLHF
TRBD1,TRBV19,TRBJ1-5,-,TGTGCCAGCCAAATGGGGACAGGGCGGGCCCAGCCCCAGCATTTT,CASQMGTGRAQPQHF
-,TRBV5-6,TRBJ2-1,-,TGTGCCAGCAGCTTGGCCAAGGACAGCTACAATGAGCAGTTCTTC,CASSLAKDSYNEQFF
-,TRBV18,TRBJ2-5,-,TGTGCCAGCTCACCACTCGGCAGGGATGTCGAGACCCAGTACTTC,CASSPLGRDVETQYF
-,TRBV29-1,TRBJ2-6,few,TGCAGCGTTGAAGTTCTCACAGGACAGGAGGGCTCTGGGGCCAACGTCCTGACTTTC,CSVEVLTGQEGSGANVLTF
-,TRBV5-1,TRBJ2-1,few,TGCGCCAGCAGCTTGGCCCTCTCGGCGGGACGTCGAATCCGTGACAATGAGCAGTTCTTC,CASSLALSAGRRIRDNEQFF
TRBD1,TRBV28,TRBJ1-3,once,TGTGCCAGCAGTTTAACCAGGGGGAGACCTGGAAACACCATATATTTT,CASSLTRGRPGNTIYF
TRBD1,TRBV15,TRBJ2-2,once,TGTGCCACCAGCAGATTCGACAGGGGGAACACCGGGGAGCTGTTTTTT,CATSRFDRGNTGELFF
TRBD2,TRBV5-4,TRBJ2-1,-,TGTGCCAGCAGCTCCTCTAGCGGGACCTACAATGAGCAGTTCTTC,CASSSSSGTYNEQFF
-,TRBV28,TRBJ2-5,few,TGTGCCAGCAGTCCTATAGCTCGAGGCGAGACCCAGTACTTC,CASSPIARGETQYF
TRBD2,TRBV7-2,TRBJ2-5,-,TGTGCCAGCAACCAACTAGCGGGAGGGAGAGAGACCCAGTACTTC,CASNQLAGGRETQYF
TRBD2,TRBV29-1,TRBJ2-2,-,TGCAGCGTTCCGGGAGGCAACACCGGGGAGCTGTTTTTT,CSVPGGNTGELFF
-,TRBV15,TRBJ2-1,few,TGTGCCACCAGCAGAGAGCCTGACGCAGGTAATGAGCAGTTCTTC,CATSREPDAGNEQFF
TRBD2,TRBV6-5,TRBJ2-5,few,TGTGCCAGCAGTCCCTCGGGGCGGGAGCAGTACTTC,CASSPSGREQYF
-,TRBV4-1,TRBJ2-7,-,TGCGCCAGCAGCCCCGGGGGATACGAGCAGTACTTC,CASSPGGYEQYF
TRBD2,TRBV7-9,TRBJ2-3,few,TGTGCCAGCAGCACCTTTTGGACTAGCGGGGGATCCGCTTTT,CASSTFWTSGGSAF
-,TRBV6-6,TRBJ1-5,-,TGTGCCAGCAGTCAGAGGGCAGAGGATCCTCCCCAGCATTTT,CASSQRAEDPPQHF